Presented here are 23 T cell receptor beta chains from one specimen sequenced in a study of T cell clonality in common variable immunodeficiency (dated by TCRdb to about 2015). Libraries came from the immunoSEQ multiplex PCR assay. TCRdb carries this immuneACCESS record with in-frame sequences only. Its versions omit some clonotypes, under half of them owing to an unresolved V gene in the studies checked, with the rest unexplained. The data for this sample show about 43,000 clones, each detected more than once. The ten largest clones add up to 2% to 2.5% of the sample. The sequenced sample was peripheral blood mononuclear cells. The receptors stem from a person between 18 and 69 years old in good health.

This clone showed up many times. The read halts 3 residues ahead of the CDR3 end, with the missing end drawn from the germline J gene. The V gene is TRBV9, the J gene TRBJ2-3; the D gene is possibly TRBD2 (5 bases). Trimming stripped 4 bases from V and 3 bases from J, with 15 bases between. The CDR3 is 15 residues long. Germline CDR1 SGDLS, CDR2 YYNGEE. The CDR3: CASSPGSVGTDTQYF. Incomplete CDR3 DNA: TGTGCCAGCAGCCCCGGTAGCGTAGGTACAGATACG.

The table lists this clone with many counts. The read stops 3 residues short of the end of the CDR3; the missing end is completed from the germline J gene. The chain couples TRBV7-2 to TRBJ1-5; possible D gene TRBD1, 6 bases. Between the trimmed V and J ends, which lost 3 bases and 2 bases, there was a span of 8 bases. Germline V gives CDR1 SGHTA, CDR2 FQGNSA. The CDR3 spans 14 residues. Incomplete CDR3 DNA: TGTGCCAGCAGCTTCCCAGGGGGCAATCAGCCC. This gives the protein CASSFPGGNQP. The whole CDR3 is CASSFPGGNQPQHF.

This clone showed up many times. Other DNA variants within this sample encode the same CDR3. The CDR3 loop reads CASSRTGGRIDEQFF. CDR3 DNA, as far as it was read: TGTGCCAGTAGTAGGACAGGGGGCAGGATCGATGAG. This chain connects TRBV19 to TRBJ2-1, with 11 nucleotides matching TRBD1. The CDR3 goes on 3 residues after the read ends, and that part is filled in from the germline J gene. Per germline, CDR1 LNHDA and CDR2 SQIVND (reference sequence). The CDR3 sequence is 15 residues long. V trimming: 4 bases; J trimming: 8 bases; junction bases outside the gene matches: 7.

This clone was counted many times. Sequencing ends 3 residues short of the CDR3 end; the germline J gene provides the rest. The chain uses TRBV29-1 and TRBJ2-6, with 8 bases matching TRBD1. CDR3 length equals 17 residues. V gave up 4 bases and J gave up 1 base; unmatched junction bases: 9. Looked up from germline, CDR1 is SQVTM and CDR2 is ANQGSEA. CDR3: CSVGDRSFSSGANVLTF. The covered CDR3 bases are TGCAGCGTTGGGGACAGGTCCTTTTCGTCTGGGGCCAACGTC.

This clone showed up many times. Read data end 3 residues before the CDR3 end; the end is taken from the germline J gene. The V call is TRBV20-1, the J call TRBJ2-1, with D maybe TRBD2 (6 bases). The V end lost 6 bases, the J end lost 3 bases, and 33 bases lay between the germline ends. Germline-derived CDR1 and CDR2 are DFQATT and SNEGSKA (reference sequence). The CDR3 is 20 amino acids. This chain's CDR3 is CSAPDLLSGLSGIVYNEQFF. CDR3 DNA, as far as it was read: TGCAGTGCCCCAGACTTACTAAGCGGGCTTTCTGGAATCGTCTACAATGAG.

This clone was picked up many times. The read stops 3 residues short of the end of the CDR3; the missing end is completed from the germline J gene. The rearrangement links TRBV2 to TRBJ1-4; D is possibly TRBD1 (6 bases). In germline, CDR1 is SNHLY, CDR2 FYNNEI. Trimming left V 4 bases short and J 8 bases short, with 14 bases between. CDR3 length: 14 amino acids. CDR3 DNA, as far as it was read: TGTGCCAGCAGTGGTGGGCAGGGGTACGAAAAA. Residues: CASSGGQGYEK. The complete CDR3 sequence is CASSGGQGYEKLFF.

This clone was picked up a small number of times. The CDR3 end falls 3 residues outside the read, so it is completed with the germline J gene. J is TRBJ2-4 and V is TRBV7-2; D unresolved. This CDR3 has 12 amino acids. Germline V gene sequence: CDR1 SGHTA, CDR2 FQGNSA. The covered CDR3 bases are TGTGCCAGCAGCTTTTCTCCTACTGGT. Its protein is CASSFSPTG. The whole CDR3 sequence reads CASSFSPTGQYF. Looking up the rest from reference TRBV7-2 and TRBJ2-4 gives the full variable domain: GAGVSQSPSNKVTEKGKDVELRCDPISGHTALYWYRQSLGQGLEFLIYFQGNSAPDKSGLPSDRFSAERTGGSVSTLTIQRTQQEDSAVYLCASSFSPTGQYFGAGTRLSVL.

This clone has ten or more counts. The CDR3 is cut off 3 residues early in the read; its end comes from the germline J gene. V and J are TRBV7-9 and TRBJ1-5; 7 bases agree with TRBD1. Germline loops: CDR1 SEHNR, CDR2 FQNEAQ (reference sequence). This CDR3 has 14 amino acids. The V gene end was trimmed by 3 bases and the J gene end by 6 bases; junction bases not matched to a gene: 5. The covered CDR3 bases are TGTGCCAGCAGCTTGTTGACAGGGAGTCAGCCC. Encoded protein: CASSLLTGSQP. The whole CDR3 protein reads CASSLLTGSQPQHF.

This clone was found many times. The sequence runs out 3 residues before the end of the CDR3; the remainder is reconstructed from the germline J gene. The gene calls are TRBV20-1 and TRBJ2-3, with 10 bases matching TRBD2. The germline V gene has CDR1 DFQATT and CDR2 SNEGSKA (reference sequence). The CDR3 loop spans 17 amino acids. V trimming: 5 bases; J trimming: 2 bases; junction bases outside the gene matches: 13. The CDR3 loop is CSALNPRTSGLTDTQYF. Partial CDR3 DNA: TGCAGTGCTCTCAACCCTCGGACTAGCGGACTCACAGATACG.

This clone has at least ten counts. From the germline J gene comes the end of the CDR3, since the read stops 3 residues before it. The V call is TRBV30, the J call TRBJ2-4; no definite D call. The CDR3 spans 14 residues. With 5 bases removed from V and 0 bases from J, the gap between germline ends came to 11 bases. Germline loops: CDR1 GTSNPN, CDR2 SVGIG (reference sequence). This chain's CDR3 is CAWSKGLAKNIQYF. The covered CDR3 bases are TGTGCCTGGTCTAAAGGGCTAGCCAAAAACATT.

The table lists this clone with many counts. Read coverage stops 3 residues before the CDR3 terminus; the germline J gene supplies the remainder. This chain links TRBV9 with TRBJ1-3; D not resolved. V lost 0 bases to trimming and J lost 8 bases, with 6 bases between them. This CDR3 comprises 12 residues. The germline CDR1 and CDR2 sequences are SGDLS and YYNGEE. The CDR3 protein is CASSVAQDTIYF. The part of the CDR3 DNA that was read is TGTGCCAGCAGCGTAGCTCAGGACACC.

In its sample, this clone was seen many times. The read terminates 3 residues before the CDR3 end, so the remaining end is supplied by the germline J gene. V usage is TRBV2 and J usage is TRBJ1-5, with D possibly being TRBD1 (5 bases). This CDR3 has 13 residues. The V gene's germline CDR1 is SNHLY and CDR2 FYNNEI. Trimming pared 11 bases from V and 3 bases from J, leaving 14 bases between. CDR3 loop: CASTEGNNQPQHF. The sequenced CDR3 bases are TGTGCCTCAACGGAGGGGAACAATCAGCCC.

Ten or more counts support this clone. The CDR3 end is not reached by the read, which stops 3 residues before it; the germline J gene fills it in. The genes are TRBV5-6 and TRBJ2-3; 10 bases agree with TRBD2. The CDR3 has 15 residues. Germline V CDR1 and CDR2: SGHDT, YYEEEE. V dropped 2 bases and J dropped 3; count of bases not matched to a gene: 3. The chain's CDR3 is CASSFGTSETDTQYF. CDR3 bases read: TGTGCCAGCAGCTTCGGGACTAGCGAAACAGATACG.

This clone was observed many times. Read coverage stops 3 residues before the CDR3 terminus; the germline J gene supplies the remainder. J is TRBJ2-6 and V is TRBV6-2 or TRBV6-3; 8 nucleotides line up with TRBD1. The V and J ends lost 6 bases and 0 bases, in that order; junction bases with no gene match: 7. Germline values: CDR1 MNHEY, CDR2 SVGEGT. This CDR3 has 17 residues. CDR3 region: CASSSGTGFSGANVLTF. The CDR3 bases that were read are TGTGCCAGCAGCTCTGGGACAGGATTCTCTGGGGCCAACGTC.

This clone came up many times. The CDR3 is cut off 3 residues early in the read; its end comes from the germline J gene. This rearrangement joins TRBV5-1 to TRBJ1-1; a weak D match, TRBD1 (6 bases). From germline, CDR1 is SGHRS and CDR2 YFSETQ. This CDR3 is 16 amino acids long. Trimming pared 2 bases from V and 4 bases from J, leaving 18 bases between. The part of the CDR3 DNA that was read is TGCGCCAGCAGCTTACTCTCTACAGGGAGGGTCACTGAA. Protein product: CASSLLSTGRVTE. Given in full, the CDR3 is CASSLLSTGRVTEAFF. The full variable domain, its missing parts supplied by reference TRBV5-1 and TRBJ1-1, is KAGVTQTPRYLIKTRGQQVTLSCSPISGHRSVSWYQQTPGQGLQFLFEYFSETQRNKGNFPGRFSGRQFSNSRSEMNVSTLELGDSALYLCASSLLSTGRVTEAFFGQGTRLTVV.

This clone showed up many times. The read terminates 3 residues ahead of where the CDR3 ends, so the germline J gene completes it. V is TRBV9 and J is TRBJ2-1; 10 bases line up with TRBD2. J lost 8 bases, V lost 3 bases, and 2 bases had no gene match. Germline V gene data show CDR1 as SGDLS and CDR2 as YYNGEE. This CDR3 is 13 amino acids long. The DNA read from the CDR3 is TGTGCCAGCAGCGGGGGGACTAGCGATGAG. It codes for CASSGGTSDE. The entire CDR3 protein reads CASSGGTSDEQFF.

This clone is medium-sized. CDR3 protein: CSARGYDTQGNTEAFF. CDR3 bases read: TGCAGTGCTAGAGGGTACGATACACAGGGAAACACTGAA. The chain joins TRBV20-1 to TRBJ1-1, with D possibly being TRBD1 (6 bases). The CDR3 is cut off 3 residues early in the read; its end comes from the germline J gene. Trimming shortened V by 1 base and J by 2 bases, and 17 bases separated the two germline ends. The CDR3 runs 16 residues. Germline V gene data show CDR1 as DFQATT and CDR2 as SNEGSKA (reference sequence).

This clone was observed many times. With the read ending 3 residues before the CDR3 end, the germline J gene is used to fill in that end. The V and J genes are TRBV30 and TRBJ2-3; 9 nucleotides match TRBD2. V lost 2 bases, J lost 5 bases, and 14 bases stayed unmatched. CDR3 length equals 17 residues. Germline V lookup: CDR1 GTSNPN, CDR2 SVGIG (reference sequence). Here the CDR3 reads CAWSWLALAGSEDTQYF. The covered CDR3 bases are TGTGCCTGGAGTTGGTTAGCCCTAGCGGGATCTGAAGATACG.

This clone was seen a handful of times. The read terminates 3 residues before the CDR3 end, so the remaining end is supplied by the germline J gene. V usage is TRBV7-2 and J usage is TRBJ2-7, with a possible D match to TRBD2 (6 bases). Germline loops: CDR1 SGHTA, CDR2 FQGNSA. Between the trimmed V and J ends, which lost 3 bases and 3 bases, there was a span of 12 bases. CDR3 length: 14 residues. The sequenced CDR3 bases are TGTGCCAGCAGCTTTTCACTAGCTAACTACGAG. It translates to CASSFSLANYE. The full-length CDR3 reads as CASSFSLANYEQYF.

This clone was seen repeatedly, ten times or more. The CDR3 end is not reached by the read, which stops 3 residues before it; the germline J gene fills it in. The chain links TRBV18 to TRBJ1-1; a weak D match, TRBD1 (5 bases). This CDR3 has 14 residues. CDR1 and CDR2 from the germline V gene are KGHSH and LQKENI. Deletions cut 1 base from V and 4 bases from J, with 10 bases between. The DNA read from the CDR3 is TGTGCCAGCTCACCACTGAGGGGTGCCACTGAA. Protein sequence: CASSPLRGATE. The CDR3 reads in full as CASSPLRGATEAFF.

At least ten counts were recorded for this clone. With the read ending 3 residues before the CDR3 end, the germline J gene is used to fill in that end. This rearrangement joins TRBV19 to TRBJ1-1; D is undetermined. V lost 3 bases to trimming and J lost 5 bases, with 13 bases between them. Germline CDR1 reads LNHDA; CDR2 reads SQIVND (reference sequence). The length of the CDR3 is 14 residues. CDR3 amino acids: CASSIPRIGTEAFF. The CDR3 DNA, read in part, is TGTGCCAGTAGTATTCCGAGGATAGGGACTGAA.

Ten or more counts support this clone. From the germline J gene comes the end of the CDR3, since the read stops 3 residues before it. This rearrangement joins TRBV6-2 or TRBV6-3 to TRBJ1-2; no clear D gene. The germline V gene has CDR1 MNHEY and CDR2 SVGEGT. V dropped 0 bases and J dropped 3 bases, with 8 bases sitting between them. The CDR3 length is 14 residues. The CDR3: CASSYSSGDYGYTF. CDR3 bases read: TGTGCCAGCAGTTACTCCTCCGGGGACTATGGC.

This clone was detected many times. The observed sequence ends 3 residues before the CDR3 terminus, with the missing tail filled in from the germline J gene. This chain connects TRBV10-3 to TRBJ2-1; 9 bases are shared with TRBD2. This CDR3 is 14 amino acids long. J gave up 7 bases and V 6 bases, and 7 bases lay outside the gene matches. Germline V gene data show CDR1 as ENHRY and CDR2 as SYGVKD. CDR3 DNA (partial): TGTGCCATCAGCCAGACTAGCGGAGGAAATGAG. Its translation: CAISQTSGGNE. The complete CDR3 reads CAISQTSGGNEQFF.